Sequencing of this TCR beta chain was carried out in a study of CXCR3-negative and CXCR3-positive naive CD8 T cells. Germline V gene lookup returns CDR1 SQVTM and CDR2 ANQGSEA. The CDR3 length is 14 residues. Study outcomes and limitations: In CXCR3-positive naive cells, the TRB CDR3s were more hydrophobic than in CXCR3-negative naive cells. Cryopreservation partially decreased CXCR3 expression, and most assays used fresh PBMCs.

Of note for this clonotype: Its antigen is as yet unknown.

UMI labels and 5' RACE were used to prepare the TRB cDNA libraries. TCRdb processed the 5' RACE reads again and assigns one entry to each CDR3 protein, with no DNA. The specimen's table records about 130,000 distinct CDR3 sequences. Sorts that each held around 300,000 cells were run in triplicate for every CD8+ T cell subset. This receptor was taken from a human donor in good health. Some clones in this sample may be carry-over from other donors' samples. The specimen sequenced was naive CXCR3- CD8+ T cells from blood. The sample's subset: CD45RO-CCR7+CD27+CD95- naive CD8+ T cells lacking CXCR3 (TNR3-). This chain links TRBV29-1 with TRBJ2-2. CDR3 protein: CSATVTTNTGELFF.